Listed here is a single TCR beta chain. The antigen is undetermined. These data belong to a study of PD-L1 blockade in urothelial cancer. Across the study: Blood was tested 3 weeks (second dose) and 6 weeks into treatment. Study results and caveats: Durable benefit accompanied greater 3-week expansion of tumor-associated blood clones.

TCRdb keeps only in-frame clones here, not all; method: immunoSEQ multiplex PCR. The data contain around 63,000 clones, roughly four fifths of them singletons. Time point noted: pretreatment peripheral blood. Each patient's cancer was a locally advanced or metastatic urothelial carcinoma. Every patient provided from 1 to 8 samples, collected pretreatment and on-treatment. Germline CDR1 is GTSNPN and CDR2 is SVGIG (reference sequence). V was clipped by 8 bases and J by 1 base; unmatched bases: 4. This CDR3 has 12 amino acids. V usage is TRBV30 and J usage is TRBJ1-1; the match to TRBD1 covers 7 bases. The input for sequencing was PBMCs, taken around atezolizumab (anti-PD-L1) treatment. The sequence was collected from a man aged 65-85 years with urothelial cancer. The CDR3 is CAGRGSNTEAFF. As DNA, the CDR3 is TGTGCCGGCAGGGGGTCGAACACTGAAGCTTTCTTT.